Listed here is a single TCR beta chain. Its antigen is currently unknown. The data were obtained in a study of cytomegalovirus exposure and HLA in healthy donors. As for the study in general: Both the roughly 120 validation repertoires and the approximately 700 first-cohort repertoires used the same platform, as reported by a later analysis.

Clones were read by immunoSEQ multiplex PCR, and TCRdb kept only the in-frame ones, dropping some. The table records about 220,000 clones, roughly 84% of them present only once. Study conclusions and caveats: A few of the chains that were CMV-associated were confirmed in vitro to be specific for CMV antigens.

Per the germline V gene, CDR1 is SGHNT and CDR2 is YENEEA. CDR3 size: 14 residues. Trimming removed 0 bases at V and 5 bases at J, with 7 bases between. The chain is built from TRBV11-3 and TRBJ2-2, with D maybe TRBD2 (6 bases). This sequence originates from a woman aged 30 to 39 in good health and CMV-seropositive. Sequencing used PBMCs. The CDR3 DNA is TGTGCCAGCAGCTTAGATCGGGGGACCGGGGAGCTGTTTTTT. Amino acid sequence: CASSLDRGTGELFF.